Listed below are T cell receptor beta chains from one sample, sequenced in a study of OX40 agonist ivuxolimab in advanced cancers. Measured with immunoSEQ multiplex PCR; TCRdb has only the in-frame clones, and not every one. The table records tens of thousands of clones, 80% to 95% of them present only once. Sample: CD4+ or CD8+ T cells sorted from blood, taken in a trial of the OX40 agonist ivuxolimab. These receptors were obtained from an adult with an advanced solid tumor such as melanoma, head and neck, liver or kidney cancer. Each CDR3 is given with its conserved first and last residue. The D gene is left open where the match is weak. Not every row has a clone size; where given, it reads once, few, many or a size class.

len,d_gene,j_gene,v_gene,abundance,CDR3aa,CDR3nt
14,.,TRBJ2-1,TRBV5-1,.,CASKGDNYSNEQFF,TGCGCCAGCAAAGGGGACAACTATAGCAATGAGCAGTTCTTC
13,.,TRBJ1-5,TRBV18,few,CASSPGSNQPQHF,TGTGCCAGCTCACCCGGCAGCAATCAGCCCCAGCATTTT
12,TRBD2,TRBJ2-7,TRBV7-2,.,CASSGTSFEQYF,TGTGCCAGCAGCGGGACTAGCTTCGAGCAGTACTTC
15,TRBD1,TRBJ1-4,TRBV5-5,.,CASSKTTGASEKLFF,TGTGCCAGCAGCAAAACGACAGGGGCTAGTGAAAAACTGTTTTTT
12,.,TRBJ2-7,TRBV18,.,CASSPGPLEQYF,TGTGCCAGCTCACCAGGCCCGCTCGAGCAGTACTTC
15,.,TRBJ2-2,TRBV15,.,CATSREATYTGELFF,TGTGCCACCAGCAGAGAGGCCACATACACCGGGGAGCTGTTTTTT
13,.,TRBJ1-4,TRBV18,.,CASSPPGAEKLFF,TGTGCCAGCTCACCACCGGGGGCAGAAAAACTGTTTTTT
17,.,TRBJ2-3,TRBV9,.,CASSVAPRRGGPDTQYF,TGTGCCAGCAGCGTAGCTCCGCGGAGGGGGGGCCCAGATACGCAGTATTTT
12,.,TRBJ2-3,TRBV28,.,CASSSTTDTQYF,TGTGCCAGCAGTTCAACCACAGATACGCAGTATTTT
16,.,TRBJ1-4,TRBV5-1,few,CASSLLATAINEKLFF,TGCGCCAGCAGCTTGCTCGCCACAGCTATTAATGAAAAACTGTTTTTT
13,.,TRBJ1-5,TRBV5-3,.,CARSLDRNQPQHF,TGTGCCAGAAGCTTGGATCGCAATCAGCCCCAGCATTTT
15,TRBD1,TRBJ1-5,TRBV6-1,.,CASSDRGLPNQPQHF,TGTGCCAGCAGTGACAGGGGGCTGCCAAATCAGCCCCAGCATTTT
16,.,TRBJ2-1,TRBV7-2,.,CASSPGASSSYNEQFF,TGTGCCAGCAGCCCCGGGGCCTCGAGCTCCTACAATGAGCAGTTCTTC
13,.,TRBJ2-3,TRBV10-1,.,CASSDGTTDTQYF,TGCGCCAGCAGTGACGGGACCACAGATACGCAGTATTTT
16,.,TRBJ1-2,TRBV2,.,CASSEALLSRVNGYTF,TGTGCCAGCAGTGAGGCCCTCCTATCCAGGGTAAATGGCTACACCTTC
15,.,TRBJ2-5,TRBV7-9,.,CASSLGSGNQETQYF,TGTGCCAGCAGCTTAGGTAGCGGAAATCAAGAGACCCAGTACTTC
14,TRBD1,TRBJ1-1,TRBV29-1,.,CSVTRTGGNTEAFF,TGCAGCGTTACCCGGACAGGGGGGAACACTGAAGCTTTCTTT
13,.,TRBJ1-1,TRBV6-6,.,CASRQVLNTEAFF,TGTGCCAGCAGACAGGTATTGAACACTGAAGCTTTCTTT
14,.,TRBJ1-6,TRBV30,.,CAWSAQGLDSPLHF,TGTGCCTGGAGTGCTCAGGGTCTCGATTCACCCCTCCACTTT
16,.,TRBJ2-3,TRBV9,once,CASSVRGQNIADTQYF,TGTGCCAGCAGCGTCCGAGGCCAGAATATCGCAGATACGCAGTATTTT
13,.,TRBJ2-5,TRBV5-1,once,CASSSDSEETQYF,TGCGCCAGCAGCTCGGACAGCGAAGAGACCCAGTACTTC
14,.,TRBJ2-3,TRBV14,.,CASSHLTSTDTQYF,TGTGCCAGCAGCCACCTGACTAGCACAGATACGCAGTATTTT
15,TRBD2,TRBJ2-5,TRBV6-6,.,CASSFGTSGRETQYF,TGTGCCAGCAGTTTCGGGACTAGCGGGAGGGAGACCCAGTACTTC
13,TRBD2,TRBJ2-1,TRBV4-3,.,CASSQDSGTEQFF,TGCGCCAGCAGCCAAGATAGCGGGACAGAGCAGTTCTTC
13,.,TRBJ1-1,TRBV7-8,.,CASSRYMNTEAFF,TGTGCCAGCAGCCGGTATATGAACACTGAAGCTTTCTTT
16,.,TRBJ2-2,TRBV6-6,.,CASSALGQGGTGELFF,TGTGCCAGCAGTGCTTTGGGCCAGGGTGGTACCGGGGAGCTGTTTTTT
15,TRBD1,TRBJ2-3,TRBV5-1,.,CASSVGTGGADTQYF,TGCGCCAGCAGCGTCGGGACAGGGGGCGCAGATACGCAGTATTTT
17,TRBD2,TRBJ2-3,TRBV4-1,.,CASSPTPSGSRADTQYF,TGCGCCAGCAGCCCTACCCCTAGCGGGAGCCGCGCAGATACGCAGTATTTT
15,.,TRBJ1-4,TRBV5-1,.,CASSLGAATNEKLFF,TGCGCCAGCAGCTTGGGGGCAGCGACTAATGAAAAACTGTTTTTT
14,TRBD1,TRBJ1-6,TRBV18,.,CASSPTGTGPPLHF,TGTGCCAGCTCACCTACCGGGACAGGGCCTCCCCTCCACTTT
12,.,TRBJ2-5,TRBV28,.,CASSLWQQTQYF,TGTGCCAGCAGTTTATGGCAGCAGACCCAGTACTTC
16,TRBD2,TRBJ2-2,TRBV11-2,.,CASSLLAGQDTGELFF,TGTGCCAGCAGCCTACTAGCGGGACAAGACACCGGGGAGCTGTTTTTT
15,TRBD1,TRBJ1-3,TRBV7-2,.,CASSPQTGFGNTIYF,TGTGCCAGCAGCCCACAGACAGGGTTTGGAAACACCATATATTTT
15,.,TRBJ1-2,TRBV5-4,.,CASKRDGELWAGYTF,TGTGCCAGCAAAAGGGACGGGGAACTATGGGCGGGCTACACCTTC
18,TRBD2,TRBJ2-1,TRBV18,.,CASSPPRAGTSGNNEQFF,TGTGCCAGCTCACCACCACGCGCCGGGACTAGCGGTAACAATGAGCAGTTCTTC
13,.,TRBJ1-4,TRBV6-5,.,CASRRTANEKLFF,TGTGCCAGCAGGCGGACGGCTAATGAAAAACTGTTTTTT
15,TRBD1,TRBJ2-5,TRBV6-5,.,CASSYSGTGEETQYF,TGTGCCAGCAGTTACTCTGGGACAGGGGAGGAGACCCAGTACTTC
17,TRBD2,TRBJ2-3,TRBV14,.,CASSQDLWRGSTDTQYF,TGTGCCAGCAGCCAAGACTTATGGCGGGGGTCCACAGATACGCAGTATTTT
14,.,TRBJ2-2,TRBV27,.,CASKNGGRTGELFF,TGTGCCAGCAAAAACGGAGGGCGTACCGGGGAGCTGTTTTTT
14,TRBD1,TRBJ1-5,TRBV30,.,CAWSAAGGGQPQHF,TGTGCCTGGAGTGCGGCAGGGGGCGGTCAGCCCCAGCATTTT
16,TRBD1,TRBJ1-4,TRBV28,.,CASRPNRGSTNEKLFF,TGTGCCAGCAGGCCCAACAGGGGTTCAACTAATGAAAAACTGTTTTTT
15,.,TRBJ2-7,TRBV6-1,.,CASSEGGPEAYEQYF,TGTGCCAGCAGTGAGGGGGGTCCGGAAGCCTACGAGCAGTACTTC
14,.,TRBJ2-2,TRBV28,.,CASSSYGASGELFF,TGTGCCAGCAGTTCCTACGGGGCGTCCGGGGAGCTGTTTTTT